The 19 T cell receptor beta chains listed next were all sequenced from one sample in a study of Graves' ophthalmopathy and Graves' hyperthyroidism. The TCR beta CDR3 regions underwent amplification from RNA transcripts. Scientists carried out first-round RT-PCR using HTBI primers and then a second-round multiplex PCR. From the multiplex PCR reads, TCRdb called clonotypes with MiXCR, one entry per CDR3 protein. Of over 150,000 distinct CDR3 sequences in the sample, approximately 40% were seen once. Sample: peripheral blood. The receptor source for this set is a woman in her thirties or forties with Graves' ophthalmopathy.

This sequence joins TRBV28 and TRBJ1-1, with TRBD1 matching 7 bases. V was clipped by 7 bases and J by 2 bases; unmatched bases: 10. Germline values: CDR1 MDHEN, CDR2 SYDVKM. CDR3 length: 15 residues. The CDR3 sequence is CASTTGAGGNTEAFF. The CDR3 DNA follows: TGTGCCAGCACAACAGGGGCAGGCGGAAACACTGAAGCTTTCTTT.

This clonotype was recorded many times. J is TRBJ2-5 and V is TRBV10-1; the match to TRBD1 covers 7 bases. V lost 2 bases and J lost 1; bases outside the gene matches: 4. CDR3 length: 15 amino acids. Looked up from germline, CDR1 is WNHNN and CDR2 is SYGVQD (reference sequence). CDR3 amino acids: CASSERQGTQETQYF. CDR3 nucleotide sequence: TGCGCCAGCAGTGAGAGACAGGGAACCCAAGAGACCCAGTACTTC.

In its sample, this clonotype is large (0.1 to 1%). This rearrangement joins TRBV28 to TRBJ2-7; D is undetermined. The CDR3 is 14 residues long. Germline CDR1 MDHEN, CDR2 SYDVKM. The V gene lost 1 base and the J gene lost 8 bases, with 15 bases spanning the gap. The CDR3 loop is CASSLFDRAPKQYF. Here the CDR3 DNA reads TGTGCCAGCAGTTTATTTGATCGTGCTCCCAAGCAGTACTTC.

This clonotype was seen ten or more times. The chain uses TRBV20-1 and TRBJ1-6; 8 bases map to TRBD1. V lost 5 bases to trimming and J lost 10 bases; unmatched junction nucleotides: 7. From germline, CDR1 is DFQATT and CDR2 SNEGSKA (reference sequence). The CDR3 extends over 13 amino acids. CDR3 protein: CSADRGAGSPLHF. The CDR3 DNA sequence: TGCAGTGCTGACAGGGGAGCTGGATCACCCCTCCACTTT.

For the CDR3, the DNA is TGTGCCTGGACCGGAAATAATTCACCCCTCCACTTT. Encoded protein: CAWTGNNSPLHF. The chain combines TRBV30 with TRBJ1-6; the D is unclear. Germline values: CDR1 GTSNPN, CDR2 SVGIG (reference sequence). Between the trimmed V and J ends, which lost 4 bases and 5 bases, there was a span of 6 bases. The CDR3 has 12 amino acids. The full variable domain, in which reference TRBV30 and TRBJ1-6 provide the parts outside the CDR3, is SQTIHQWPATLVQPVGSPLSLECTVEGTSNPNLYWYRQAAGRGLQLLFYSVGIGQISSEVPQNLSASRPQDRQFILSSKKLLLSDSGFYLCAWTGNNSPLHFGNGTRLTVT.

This clonotype has at least ten counts. V and J are TRBV18 and TRBJ2-5; D might be TRBD1 (6 bases). The germline V gene encodes CDR1 KGHSH and CDR2 LQKENI. There are 13 residues in the CDR3. V was clipped by 4 bases and J by 1 base, with 7 bases between them. The CDR3 coding sequence is TGTGCCAGCTCACGGACAGTCCAAGAGACCCAGTACTTC. It translates to CASSRTVQETQYF.

The rearrangement uses TRBV7-2 and TRBJ2-7; 9 nucleotides agree with TRBD1. Looked up from germline, CDR1 is SGHTA and CDR2 is FQGNSA. V lost 6 bases to trimming and J lost 12 bases; unmatched junction nucleotides: 12. The CDR3 runs 13 residues. CDR3 in amino acids: CASSYLGTGRWYF. CDR3 coding DNA: TGTGCCAGCAGTTACCTTGGGACAGGGAGGTGGTACTTC.

The chain recombines TRBV6-2 or TRBV6-3 with TRBJ1-5, with D tentatively TRBD1 (6 bases). The CDR3 is made up of 13 amino acids. Trimming removed 2 bases at V and 6 bases at J, with 8 bases between. Germline CDR1 and CDR2: MNHEY and SVGEGT. The CDR3 loop is CASSYGGLQPQHF. CDR3 DNA: TGTGCCAGCAGTTACGGGGGGCTTCAGCCCCAGCATTTT.

This chain links TRBV9 with TRBJ2-2; the D is unclear. Germline CDR1 SGDLS, CDR2 YYNGEE. CDR3 length: 14 amino acids. The germline V and J ends were trimmed by 4 bases and 4 bases, with 11 bases remaining between them. The chain's CDR3 is CASSLRSATGELFF. The CDR3 bases are TGTGCCAGCAGCCTGAGAAGCGCCACCGGGGAGCTGTTTTTT.

The chain has TRBV20-1 and TRBJ1-5, with TRBD1 identical over 7 bases. V gave up 3 bases and J gave up 7 bases; unmatched junction bases: 6. CDR3 size: 13 residues. Looked up from germline, CDR1 is DFQATT and CDR2 is SNEGSKA (reference sequence). CDR3 loop: CSASRGGGQPQHF. CDR3 DNA: TGCAGTGCTAGTCGTGGAGGGGGCCAGCCCCAGCATTTT.

This clonotype has a count of ten or more. V is TRBV19 and J is TRBJ1-5, with D perhaps TRBD1 (5 bases). This CDR3 spans 16 amino acids. Per the germline V gene, CDR1 is LNHDA and CDR2 is SQIVND (reference sequence). V dropped 0 bases and J dropped 4 bases, with 13 bases sitting between them. The CDR3 here is CASSIDGALGNQPQHF. The CDR3 DNA reads TGTGCCAGTAGTATAGACGGGGCACTTGGGAATCAGCCCCAGCATTTT.

This clonotype was observed many times. This chain links TRBV7-2 with TRBJ1-3; D remains unclear. The ends were cut back, 2 bases at V and 0 bases at J, with 8 bases in the middle. Germline CDR1 SGHTA, CDR2 FQGNSA. This CDR3 is built from 15 residues. CDR3 bases: TGTGCCAGCAGCTTAATCCCAGGCTCTGGAAACACCATATATTTT. As protein: CASSLIPGSGNTIYF. Filled out from reference TRBV7-2 and TRBJ1-3, the complete variable domain reads GAGVSQSPSNKVTEKGKDVELRCDPISGHTALYWYRQSLGQGLEFLIYFQGNSAPDKSGLPSDRFSAERTGGSVSTLTIQRTQQEDSAVYLCASSLIPGSGNTIYFGEGSWLTVV.

This clonotype appeared many times. The chain links TRBV20-1 to TRBJ2-4; D ambiguous. The CDR3 is 16 amino acids. The germline gives CDR1 DFQATT, CDR2 SNEGSKA (reference sequence). V shed 0 bases and J shed 1 base, with 13 bases lying between them. Written as DNA, the CDR3 is TGCAGTGCTAGAGATTACTCGGCGCGGGCCAAAAACATTCAGTACTTC. Its protein product is CSARDYSARAKNIQYF.

The sample holds one count of this clonotype. The chain couples TRBV12-3 or TRBV12-4 to TRBJ1-2; D is ambiguous. The CDR3 totals 13 residues. Trimming took 6 bases from V and 7 from J, leaving 15 bases between them. The CDR3 DNA follows: TGTGCCAGCAGCCAAGCCGGCTCCGGTGGCTACACCTTC. Translating it yields CASSQAGSGGYTF.

This chain links TRBV24-1 with TRBJ1-5; tentative D call: TRBD1 (6 bases). The CDR3 is made up of 16 amino acids. Trimming cost V 9 bases and J 0 bases, with 17 bases left between them. Germline loops: CDR1 KGHDR, CDR2 SFDVKD. As DNA, the CDR3 is TGTGCCACCCATGAACCAAGGACAGTTAGCAATCAGCCCCAGCATTTT. This encodes CATHEPRTVSNQPQHF.

The gene calls are TRBV6-5 and TRBJ2-7, with D possibly being TRBD1 or TRBD2 (5 bases each). The CDR3 has 14 amino acids. The germline CDR1 and CDR2 sequences are MNHEY and SVGAGI. V lost 2 bases, J lost 2 bases, and 10 bases lay in between. The CDR3 DNA reads TGTGCCAGCAGTTACGGGTGGGGGACCTACGAGCAGTACTTC. It codes for CASSYGWGTYEQYF.

This clonotype was counted many times. CDR3 in DNA: TGTGCCAGTAGTGCCAAGACAGGGCGACATAGCAATCAGCCCCAGCATTTT. It codes for CASSAKTGRHSNQPQHF. The chain couples TRBV19 to TRBJ1-5, with TRBD1 identical over 7 bases. Germline trimming cut 5 bases from V and 0 bases from J; bases unmatched to any gene: 10. The germline V gene encodes CDR1 LNHDA and CDR2 SQIVND (reference sequence). The CDR3 is 17 residues long.

This rearrangement joins TRBV28 to TRBJ2-5, with a possible D match to TRBD1 (6 bases). Germline V gene sequence: CDR1 MDHEN, CDR2 SYDVKM. The V gene lost 9 bases and the J gene lost 8 bases, with 13 bases spanning the gap. The CDR3 covers 11 residues. This CDR3 reads CASTTGLTQYF. The DNA of the CDR3 is TGTGCCAGTACTACAGGGTTAACCCAGTACTTC.

The V gene is TRBV19, the J gene TRBJ1-2, with unresolved D. The germline CDR1 and CDR2 sequences are LNHDA and SQIVND (reference sequence). CDR3 length: 11 residues. The germline V and J ends were trimmed by 9 bases and 6 bases, with 11 bases remaining between them. Here the CDR3 DNA reads TGTGCCAGCGAGGACGGAGATGGCTACACCTTC. Translating it yields CASEDGDGYTF.